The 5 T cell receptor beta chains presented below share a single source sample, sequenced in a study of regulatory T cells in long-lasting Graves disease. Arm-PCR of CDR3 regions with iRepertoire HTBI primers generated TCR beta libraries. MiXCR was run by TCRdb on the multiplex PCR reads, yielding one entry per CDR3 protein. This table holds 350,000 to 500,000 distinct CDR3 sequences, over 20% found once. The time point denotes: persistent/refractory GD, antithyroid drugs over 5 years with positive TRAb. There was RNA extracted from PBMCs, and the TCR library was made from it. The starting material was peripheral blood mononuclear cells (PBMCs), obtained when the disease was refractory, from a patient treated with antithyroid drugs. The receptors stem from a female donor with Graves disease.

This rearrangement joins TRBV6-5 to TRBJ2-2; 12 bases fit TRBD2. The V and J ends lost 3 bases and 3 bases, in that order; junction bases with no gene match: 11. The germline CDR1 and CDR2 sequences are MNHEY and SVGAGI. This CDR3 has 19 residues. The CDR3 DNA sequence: TGTGCCAGCAGTTATCTGACTAGCGGGAGAGGTGTGGACACCGGGGAGCTGTTTTTT. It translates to CASSYLTSGRGVDTGELFF.

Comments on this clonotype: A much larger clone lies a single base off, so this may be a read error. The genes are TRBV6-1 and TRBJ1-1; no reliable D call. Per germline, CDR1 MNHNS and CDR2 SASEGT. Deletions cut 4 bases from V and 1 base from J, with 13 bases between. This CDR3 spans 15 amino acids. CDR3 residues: CASSGFLEGNTEAFF. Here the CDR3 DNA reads TGTGCCAGCAGTGGATTTTTGGAAGGGAACACTGAAGCTTTCTTT.

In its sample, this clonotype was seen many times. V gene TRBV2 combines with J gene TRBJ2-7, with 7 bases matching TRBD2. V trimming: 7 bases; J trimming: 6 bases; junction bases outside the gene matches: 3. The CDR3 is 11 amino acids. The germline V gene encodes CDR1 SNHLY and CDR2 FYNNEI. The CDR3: CASIAGVEQYF. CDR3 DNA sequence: TGTGCCAGCATCGCGGGAGTCGAGCAGTACTTC.

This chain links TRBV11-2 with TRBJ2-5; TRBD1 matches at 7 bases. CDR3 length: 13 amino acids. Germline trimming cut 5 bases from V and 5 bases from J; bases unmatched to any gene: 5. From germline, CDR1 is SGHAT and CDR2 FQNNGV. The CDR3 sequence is CASSPLQGETQYF. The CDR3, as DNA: TGTGCCAGCAGCCCATTACAGGGGGAGACCCAGTACTTC.

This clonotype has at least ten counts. The CDR3 sequence is CASSYQTGLGYEQYF. The CDR3 DNA is TGCGCCAGCAGCTACCAGACAGGGTTAGGGTACGAGCAGTACTTC. This rearrangement joins TRBV5-1 to TRBJ2-7, with 7 bases that match TRBD1. The V gene's germline CDR1 is SGHRS and CDR2 YFSETQ. CDR3 size: 15 residues. V lost 3 bases to trimming and J lost 4 bases; unmatched junction nucleotides: 10.